This T cell receptor (beta chain) was sequenced during a study of blood T cell repertoires in COVID-19. Data came from immunoSEQ multiplex PCR; TCRdb stores just in-frame clones and leaves some out. The table includes under 45,000 clones, 89% detected once. The sequence derives from a human donor in a cohort sampled during active COVID-19. The sample taken for sequencing was peripheral blood.

CDR3 in amino acids: CASSLVQGQGNTEAFF. CDR3 in DNA: TGCGCCAGCAGCTTGGTTCAGGGACAGGGGAACACTGAAGCTTTCTTT. The chain links TRBV5-1 to TRBJ1-1; TRBD1 agrees at 9 bases. The CDR3 covers 16 residues. V dropped 0 bases and J dropped 1; count of bases not matched to a gene: 4. Germline V gives CDR1 SGHRS, CDR2 YFSETQ.